The sample holds many counts of the clone carrying this T cell receptor (beta chain). Germline V gene data show CDR1 as SQVTM and CDR2 as ANQGSEA. This CDR3 comprises 13 residues. Trimming removed 2 bases from V and 6 bases from J; junction bases left unmatched: 6. Amplification of TCR beta CDR3 regions was performed using RNA transcripts as template. Using the HTBI primer set, a first-round RT-PCR was run on the TCR CDR3. TCRdb processed the multiplex PCR reads anew with MiXCR; each CDR3 protein has one entry. This sample yields around 190,000 distinct CDR3 sequences, of which roughly a sixth are seen a single time; 40% to 65% belongs to the top ten. This specimen comes from a study of T cells in Graves' hyperthyroidism and ophthalmopathy. Subjects aged 18 to 65 presented with newly diagnosed hyperthyroidism of less than 2 months' duration.

This clonotype was sampled from a woman aged 45-60 years with Graves' hyperthyroidism. The J gene is TRBJ1-2, the V gene TRBV29-1, with 7 bases lining up with TRBD1. The sequencing sample was made of blood. The CDR3 DNA reads as TGCAGCGTTGAATGGGGACAGATTGATGGCTACACCTTC. Translated, it gives CSVEWGQIDGYTF.